This is a list of T cell receptor beta chains from one sample in a study of shared clonotypes between healthy human individuals. Generated by immunoSEQ multiplex PCR, the TCRdb table keeps only in-frame clones and is missing some. The top ten clones hold about 12% of a sample with about 490,000 clones, about 72% of them seen once. The sample comprised PBMCs. These receptors were taken from a woman aged 40 to 49 in good health. Some clones in this sample may be carry-over from other donors' samples. The CDR3 runs from the conserved cysteine through the conserved F or W. D genes are given only for firm matches. The listing skips clone size in some rows; elsewhere it reads once, few, many or a size class.

clone_size,v_call,d_call,j_call,cdr3_aa,cdr3_nt
.,TRBV6-4,TRBD2,TRBJ2-1,CASSDSFPSLAGGFNEQFF,TGTGCCAGCAGTGACTCTTTCCCCTCTCTAGCGGGAGGGTTCAATGAGCAGTTCTTC
.,TRBV10-3,.,TRBJ1-5,CAISGGTNQPQHF,TGTGCCATCAGTGGGGGCACCAATCAGCCCCAGCATTTT
.,TRBV7-9,TRBD1,TRBJ2-7,CASSPRGQGGYEQYF,TGTGCCAGCAGCCCTAGGGGACAGGGAGGTTACGAGCAGTACTTC
.,TRBV6-6,TRBD2,TRBJ2-3,CASTPAGRVDTQYF,TGTGCCAGCACCCCCGCCGGGAGGGTGGATACGCAGTATTTT
once,TRBV6-6,.,TRBJ2-1,CASSSAGQGGYNEQFF,TGTGCCAGCAGTTCCGCGGGGCAGGGGGGCTACAATGAGCAGTTCTTC
.,TRBV18,TRBD1,TRBJ1-1,CASSPDRADTEAFF,TGTGCCAGCTCACCAGACAGGGCGGACACTGAAGCTTTCTTT
.,TRBV28,.,TRBJ2-7,CASSLLDSYYEQYF,TGTGCCAGCAGTTTGCTCGATAGCTACTACGAGCAGTACTTC
.,TRBV11-2,.,TRBJ2-3,CASSSNGRADTQYF,TGTGCCAGCAGCTCAAACGGGCGGGCAGATACGCAGTATTTT
.,TRBV7-7,.,TRBJ2-2,CASSAGTSAGELFF,TGTGCCAGCAGCGCTGGGACCAGCGCCGGGGAGCTGTTTTTT
.,TRBV4-1,.,TRBJ1-5,CASSQDPGRPQQPQHF,TGCGCCAGCAGCCAGGACCCGGGACGCCCACAGCAGCCCCAGCATTTT
.,TRBV6-5,TRBD1,TRBJ2-7,CASRPSGTGTYEQYF,TGTGCCAGCAGGCCCTCCGGGACAGGGACCTACGAGCAGTACTTC
.,TRBV7-2,TRBD2,TRBJ2-7,CASSLGGRGYEQYF,TGTGCCAGCAGCTTGGGCGGGAGGGGGTACGAGCAGTACTTC
few,TRBV28,.,TRBJ1-1,CASTSNDREAFF,TGTGCCAGCACTTCTAACGACAGAGAAGCTTTCTTT
.,TRBV11-2,.,TRBJ2-7,CASSLGLGYEQYF,TGTGCCAGCAGCTTGGGCCTGGGGTACGAGCAGTACTTC
.,TRBV18,.,TRBJ2-5,CASSPQGTAYQETQYF,TGTGCCAGCTCACCACAAGGAACCGCGTACCAAGAGACCCAGTACTTC
.,TRBV5-4,.,TRBJ1-1,CASSLARQMNTEAFF,TGTGCCAGCAGCTTGGCCCGGCAGATGAACACTGAAGCTTTCTTT
.,TRBV7-2,.,TRBJ1-2,CASSTGGTNYGYTF,TGTGCCAGCAGCACCGGGGGGACGAACTATGGCTACACCTTC
few,TRBV30,.,TRBJ2-5,CAWSVLTTWVETQYF,TGTGCCTGGAGTGTACTTACAACCTGGGTGGAGACCCAGTACTTC
.,TRBV4-2,TRBD1,TRBJ1-4,CASSQGLGQGAEKLFF,TGTGCCAGCAGCCAAGGTTTGGGACAGGGAGCAGAAAAACTGTTTTTT
.,TRBV7-3,TRBD2,TRBJ2-7,CASSYSGGSGEQYF,TGTGCCAGCAGCTATTCGGGAGGGTCGGGCGAGCAGTACTTC
.,TRBV18,TRBD2,TRBJ2-2,CASSQGLAGGANTGELFF,TGTGCCAGCTCACAGGGACTAGCGGGAGGAGCGAACACCGGGGAGCTGTTTTTT
few,TRBV6-5,.,TRBJ2-7,CASSSLGSHEQYF,TGTGCCAGCAGTTCGCTCGGGAGCCACGAGCAGTACTTC
.,TRBV6-6,TRBD2,TRBJ2-5,CASSYSASGRIETQYF,TGTGCCAGCAGTTACTCGGCCAGCGGGAGGATAGAGACCCAGTACTTC
.,TRBV6-1,.,TRBJ1-1,CATSTLTEAFF,TGTGCCACCTCTACCCTCACTGAAGCTTTCTTT
.,TRBV5-1,.,TRBJ1-5,CASRSKVGQPQHF,TGCGCCAGCAGAAGTAAGGTCGGGCAGCCCCAGCATTTT
.,TRBV7-6,TRBD1,TRBJ2-7,CASSPPPGQGSYEQYF,TGTGCCAGCAGCCCACCCCCGGGACAGGGGTCCTACGAGCAGTACTTC
few,TRBV5-1,.,TRBJ1-2,CASSLDLFYGYTF,TGCGCCAGCAGTTTGGACCTCTTCTATGGCTACACCTTC
.,TRBV2,.,TRBJ1-5,CASSDDRNQPQHF,TGTGCCAGCAGTGATGACAGGAATCAGCCCCAGCATTTT